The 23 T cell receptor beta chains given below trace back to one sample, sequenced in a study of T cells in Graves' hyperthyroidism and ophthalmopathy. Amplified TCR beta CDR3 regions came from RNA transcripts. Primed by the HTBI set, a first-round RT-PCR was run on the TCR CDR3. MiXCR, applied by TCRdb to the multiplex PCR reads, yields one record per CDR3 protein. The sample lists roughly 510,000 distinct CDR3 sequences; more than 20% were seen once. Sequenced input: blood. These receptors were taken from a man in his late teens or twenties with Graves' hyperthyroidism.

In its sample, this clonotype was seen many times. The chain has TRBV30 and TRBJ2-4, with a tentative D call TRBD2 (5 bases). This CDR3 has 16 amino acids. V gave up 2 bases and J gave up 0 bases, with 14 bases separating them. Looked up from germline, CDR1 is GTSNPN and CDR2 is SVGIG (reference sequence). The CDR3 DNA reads TGTGCCTGGAGTTCCCTAGCAGGACTAGCCAAAAACATTCAGTACTTC. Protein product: CAWSSLAGLAKNIQYF.

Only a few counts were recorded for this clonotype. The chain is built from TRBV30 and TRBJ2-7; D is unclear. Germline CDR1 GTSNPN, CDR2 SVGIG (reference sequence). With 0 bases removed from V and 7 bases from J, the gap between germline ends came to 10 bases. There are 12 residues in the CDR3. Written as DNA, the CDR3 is TGTGCCTGGAGTGTACCCCCGCGGGAGCAGTACTTC. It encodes CAWSVPPREQYF.

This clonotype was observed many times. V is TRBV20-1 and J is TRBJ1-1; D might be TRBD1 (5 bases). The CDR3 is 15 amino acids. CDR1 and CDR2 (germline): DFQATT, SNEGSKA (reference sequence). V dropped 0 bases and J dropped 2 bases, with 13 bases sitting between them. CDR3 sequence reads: CSARDGDSVNTEAFF. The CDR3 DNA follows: TGCAGTGCTAGAGATGGAGACAGCGTAAACACTGAAGCTTTCTTT.

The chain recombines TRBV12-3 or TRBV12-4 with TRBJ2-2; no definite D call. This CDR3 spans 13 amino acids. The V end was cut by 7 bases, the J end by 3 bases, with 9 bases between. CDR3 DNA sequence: TGTGCCAGCATCGGTTCCGACACCGGGGAGCTGTTTTTT. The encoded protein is CASIGSDTGELFF.

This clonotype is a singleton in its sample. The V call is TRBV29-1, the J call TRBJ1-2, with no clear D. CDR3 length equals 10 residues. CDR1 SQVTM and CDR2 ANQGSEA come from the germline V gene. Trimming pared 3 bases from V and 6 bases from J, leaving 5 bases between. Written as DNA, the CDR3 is TGCAGCGTTGAGCAGAATGGCTACACCTTC. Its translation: CSVEQNGYTF.

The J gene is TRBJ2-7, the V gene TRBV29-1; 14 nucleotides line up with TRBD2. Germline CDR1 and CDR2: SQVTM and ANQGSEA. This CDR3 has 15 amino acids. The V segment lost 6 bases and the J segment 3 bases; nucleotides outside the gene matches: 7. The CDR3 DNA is TGCAGCGTCTTGGGACTAGCGGGAGCTCGCTACGAGCAGTACTTC. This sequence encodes CSVLGLAGARYEQYF.

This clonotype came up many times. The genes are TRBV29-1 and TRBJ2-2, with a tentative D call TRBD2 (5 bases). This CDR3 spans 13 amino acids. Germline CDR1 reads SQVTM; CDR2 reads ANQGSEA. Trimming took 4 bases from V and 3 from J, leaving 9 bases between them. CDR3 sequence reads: CSVVTGDTGELFF. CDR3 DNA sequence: TGCAGCGTTGTAACCGGGGACACCGGGGAGCTGTTTTTT.

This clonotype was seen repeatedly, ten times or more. CDR3 region: CASSPHGGVWNTEAFF. CDR3 nucleotides: TGTGCCAGCAGTCCCCACGGGGGCGTCTGGAACACTGAAGCTTTCTTT. The chain is built from TRBV12-3 or TRBV12-4 and TRBJ1-1; D is possibly TRBD1 (6 bases). The CDR3 consists of 16 residues. V dropped 5 bases and J dropped 1 base, with 17 bases sitting between them.

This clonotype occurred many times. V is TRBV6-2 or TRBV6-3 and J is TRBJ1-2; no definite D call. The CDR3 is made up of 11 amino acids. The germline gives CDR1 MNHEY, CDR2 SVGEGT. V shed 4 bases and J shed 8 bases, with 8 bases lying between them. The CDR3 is CASSSAGGYTF. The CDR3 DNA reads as TGTGCCAGCAGTTCGGCAGGAGGCTACACCTTC.

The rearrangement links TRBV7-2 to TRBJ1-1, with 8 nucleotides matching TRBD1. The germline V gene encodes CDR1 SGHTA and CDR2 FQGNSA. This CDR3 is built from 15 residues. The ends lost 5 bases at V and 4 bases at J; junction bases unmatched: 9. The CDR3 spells CASSINQGASTEAFF. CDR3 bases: TGTGCCAGCAGCATAAACCAGGGGGCTAGCACTGAAGCTTTCTTT.

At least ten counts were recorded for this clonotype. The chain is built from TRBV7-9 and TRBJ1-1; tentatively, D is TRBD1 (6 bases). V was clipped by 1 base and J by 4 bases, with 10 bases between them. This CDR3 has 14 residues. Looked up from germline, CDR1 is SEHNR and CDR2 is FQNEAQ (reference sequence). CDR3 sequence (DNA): TGTGCCAGCAGCTTAGAGGGGGATTTCACTGAAGCTTTCTTT. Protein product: CASSLEGDFTEAFF.

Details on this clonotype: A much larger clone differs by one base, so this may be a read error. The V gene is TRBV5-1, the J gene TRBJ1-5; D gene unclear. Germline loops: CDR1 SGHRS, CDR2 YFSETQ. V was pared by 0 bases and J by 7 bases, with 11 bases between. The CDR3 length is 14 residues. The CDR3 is CASSLDGVQQPQHF. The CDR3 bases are TGCGCCAGCAGCTTGGATGGAGTGCAACAGCCCCAGCATTTT.

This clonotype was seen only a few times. The DNA for the CDR3 is TGTGCCACCAGCAGAGATCTGACACGGCTAAACTATGGCTACACCTTC. Amino acid sequence: CATSRDLTRLNYGYTF. V and J are TRBV15 and TRBJ1-2; D gene ambiguous. The V gene's germline CDR1 is LNHNV and CDR2 YYDKDF (reference sequence). The V and J ends lost 0 bases and 2 bases respectively, with 13 bases between them. The CDR3 is made up of 16 amino acids.

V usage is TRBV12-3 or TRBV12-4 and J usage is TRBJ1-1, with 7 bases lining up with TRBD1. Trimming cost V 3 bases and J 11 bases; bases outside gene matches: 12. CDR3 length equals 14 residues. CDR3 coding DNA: TGTGCCAGCAGTTTCGGGACAGACCTGCCCATCGCTTTCTTT. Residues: CASSFGTDLPIAFF.

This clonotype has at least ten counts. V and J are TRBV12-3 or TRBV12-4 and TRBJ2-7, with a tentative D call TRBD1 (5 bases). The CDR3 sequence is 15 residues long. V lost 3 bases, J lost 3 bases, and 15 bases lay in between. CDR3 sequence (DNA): TGTGCCAGCAGTTTGGGTGACCCAGGGCTCTACGAGCAGTACTTC. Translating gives CASSLGDPGLYEQYF.

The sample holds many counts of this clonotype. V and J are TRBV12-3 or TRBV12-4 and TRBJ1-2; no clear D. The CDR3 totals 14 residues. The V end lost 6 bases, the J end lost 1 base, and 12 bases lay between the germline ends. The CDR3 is CASRKRTDNYGYTF. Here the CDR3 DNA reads TGTGCCAGCAGGAAAAGGACCGATAACTATGGCTACACCTTC.

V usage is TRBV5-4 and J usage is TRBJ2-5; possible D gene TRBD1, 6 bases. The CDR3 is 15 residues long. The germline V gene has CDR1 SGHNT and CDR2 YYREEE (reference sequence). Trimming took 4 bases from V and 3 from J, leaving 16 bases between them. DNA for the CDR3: TGTGCCAGCAGCCCTTCGGGCAGGGGAGAAGAGACCCAGTACTTC. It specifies CASSPSGRGEETQYF.

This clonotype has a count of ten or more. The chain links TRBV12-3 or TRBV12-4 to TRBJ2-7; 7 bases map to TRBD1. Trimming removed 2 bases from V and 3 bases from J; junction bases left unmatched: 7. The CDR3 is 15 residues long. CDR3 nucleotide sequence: TGTGCCAGCAGTTTAAGTAGCAGGGGGTTCTACGAGCAGTACTTC. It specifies CASSLSSRGFYEQYF.

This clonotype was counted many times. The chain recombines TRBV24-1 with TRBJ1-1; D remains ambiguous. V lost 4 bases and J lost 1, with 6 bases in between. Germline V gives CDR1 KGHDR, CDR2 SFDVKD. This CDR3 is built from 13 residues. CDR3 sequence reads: CATSDPTNTEAFF. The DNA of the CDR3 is TGTGCCACCAGTGACCCGACGAACACTGAAGCTTTCTTT.

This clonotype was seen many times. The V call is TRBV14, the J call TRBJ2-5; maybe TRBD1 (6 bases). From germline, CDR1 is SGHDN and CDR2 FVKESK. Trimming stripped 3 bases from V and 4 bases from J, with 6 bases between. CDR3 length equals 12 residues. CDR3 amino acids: CASSHRGETQYF. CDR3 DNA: TGTGCCAGCAGCCACAGGGGAGAGACCCAGTACTTC.

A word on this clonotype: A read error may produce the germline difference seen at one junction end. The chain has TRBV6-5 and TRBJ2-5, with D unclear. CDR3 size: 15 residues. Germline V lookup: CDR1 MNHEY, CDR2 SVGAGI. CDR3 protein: CASIYSIARSQTQYF. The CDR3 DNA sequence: TGTGCCAGCATTTACTCGATCGCCAGGTCGCAGACCCAGTACTTC.

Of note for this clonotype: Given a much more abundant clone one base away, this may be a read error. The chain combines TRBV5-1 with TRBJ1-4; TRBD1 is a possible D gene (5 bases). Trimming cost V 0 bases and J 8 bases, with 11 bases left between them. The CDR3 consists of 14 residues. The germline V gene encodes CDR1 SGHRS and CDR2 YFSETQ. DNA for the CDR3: TGCGCCAGCAGCTTGGGACAGTGGAAGGAAAAACTGTTTTTT. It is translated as CASSLGQWKEKLFF.

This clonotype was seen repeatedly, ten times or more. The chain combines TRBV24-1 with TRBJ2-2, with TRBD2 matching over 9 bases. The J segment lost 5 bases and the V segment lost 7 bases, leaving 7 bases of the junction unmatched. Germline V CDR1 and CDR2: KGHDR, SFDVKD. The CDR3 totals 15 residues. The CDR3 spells CATRGLAGGTGELFF. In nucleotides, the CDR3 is TGTGCCACCAGGGGACTAGCAGGAGGAACCGGGGAGCTGTTTTTT.